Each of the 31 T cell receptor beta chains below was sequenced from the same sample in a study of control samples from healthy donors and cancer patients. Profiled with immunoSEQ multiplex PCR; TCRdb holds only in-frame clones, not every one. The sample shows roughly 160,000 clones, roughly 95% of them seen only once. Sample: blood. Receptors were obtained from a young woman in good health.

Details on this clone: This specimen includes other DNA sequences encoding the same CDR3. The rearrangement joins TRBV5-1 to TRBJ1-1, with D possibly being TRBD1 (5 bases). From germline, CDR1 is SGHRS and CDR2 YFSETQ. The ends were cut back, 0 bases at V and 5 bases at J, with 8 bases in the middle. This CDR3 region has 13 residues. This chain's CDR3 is CASSLAGYTEAFF. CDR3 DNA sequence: TGCGCCAGCAGCTTGGCAGGGTATACTGAAGCTTTCTTT. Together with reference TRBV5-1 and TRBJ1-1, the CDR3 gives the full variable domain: KAGVTQTPRYLIKTRGQQVTLSCSPISGHRSVSWYQQTPGQGLQFLFEYFSETQRNKGNFPGRFSGRQFSNSRSEMNVSTLELGDSALYLCASSLAGYTEAFFGQGTRLTVV.

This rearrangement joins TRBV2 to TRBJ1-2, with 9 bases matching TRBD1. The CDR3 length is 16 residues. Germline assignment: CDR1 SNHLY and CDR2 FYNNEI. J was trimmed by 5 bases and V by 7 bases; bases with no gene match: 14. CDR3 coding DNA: TGTGCCAGCACCTTGGGAGTACAGGGGGCGGTGTATGGCTACACCTTC. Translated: CASTLGVQGAVYGYTF.

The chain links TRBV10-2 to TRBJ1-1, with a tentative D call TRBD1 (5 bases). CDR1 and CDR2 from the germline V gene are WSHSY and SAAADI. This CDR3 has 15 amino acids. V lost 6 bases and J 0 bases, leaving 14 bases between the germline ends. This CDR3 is CASSQGRIMNTEAFF. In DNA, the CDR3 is TGCGCCAGCAGCCAGGGACGGATCATGAACACTGAAGCTTTCTTT.

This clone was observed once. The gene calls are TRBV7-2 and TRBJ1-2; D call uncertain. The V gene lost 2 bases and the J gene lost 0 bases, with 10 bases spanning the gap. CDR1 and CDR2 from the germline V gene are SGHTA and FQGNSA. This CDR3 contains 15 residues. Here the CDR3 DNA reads TGTGCCAGCAGCTTAAGGGTGGGAACTAACTATGGCTACACCTTC. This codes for CASSLRVGTNYGYTF.

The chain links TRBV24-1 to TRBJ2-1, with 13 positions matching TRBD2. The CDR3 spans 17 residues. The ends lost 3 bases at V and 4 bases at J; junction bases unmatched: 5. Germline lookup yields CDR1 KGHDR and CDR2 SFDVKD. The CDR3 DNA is TGTGCCACCAGTGATCCACTAGCGGGGGGGAGATACAATGAGCAGTTCTTC. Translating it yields CATSDPLAGGRYNEQFF.

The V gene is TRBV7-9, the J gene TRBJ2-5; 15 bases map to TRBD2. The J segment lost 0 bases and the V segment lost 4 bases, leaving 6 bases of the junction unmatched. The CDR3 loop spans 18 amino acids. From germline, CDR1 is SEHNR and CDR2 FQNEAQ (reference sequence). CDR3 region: CASSSTGTSGGNQETQYF. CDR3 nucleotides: TGTGCCAGCAGCTCGACCGGGACTAGCGGGGGGAACCAAGAGACCCAGTACTTC.

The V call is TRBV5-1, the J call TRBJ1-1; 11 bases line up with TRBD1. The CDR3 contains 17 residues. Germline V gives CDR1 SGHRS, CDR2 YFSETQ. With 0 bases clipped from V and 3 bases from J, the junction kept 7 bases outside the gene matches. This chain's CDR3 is CASSLEGTGGAHTEAFF. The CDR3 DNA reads TGCGCCAGCAGCTTGGAAGGGACAGGGGGTGCGCACACTGAAGCTTTCTTT.

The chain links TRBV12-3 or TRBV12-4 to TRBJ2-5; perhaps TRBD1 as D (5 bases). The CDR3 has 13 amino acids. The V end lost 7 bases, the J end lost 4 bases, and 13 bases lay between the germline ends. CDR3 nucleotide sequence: TGTGCCAGCAACTCCAGGGAATCAGAGACCCAGTACTTC. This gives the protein CASNSRESETQYF.

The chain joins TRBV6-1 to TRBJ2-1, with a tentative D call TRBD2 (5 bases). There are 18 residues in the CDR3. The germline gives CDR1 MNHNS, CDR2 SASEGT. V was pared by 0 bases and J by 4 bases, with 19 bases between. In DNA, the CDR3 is TGTGCCAGCAGTGAAGCGCTTCTGGCTAGCCATTATTACAATGAGCAGTTCTTC. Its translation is CASSEALLASHYYNEQFF.

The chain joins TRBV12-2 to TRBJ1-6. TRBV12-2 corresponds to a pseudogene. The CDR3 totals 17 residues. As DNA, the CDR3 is TGTGCAAGTCGCTCCTATCGGGGGGATGACTATAATTCACCCCTCCACTTT. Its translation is CASRSYRGDDYNSPLHF.

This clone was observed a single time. The CDR3 loop is CASSQVPGVNTEAFF. CDR3 nucleotides: TGCGCCAGCAGCCAAGTTCCAGGGGTGAACACTGAAGCTTTCTTT. The chain couples TRBV4-1 to TRBJ1-1; maybe TRBD1 (6 bases). The CDR3 loop spans 15 amino acids. The ends were cut back, 1 base at V and 0 bases at J, with 9 bases in the middle. Germline CDR1 reads MGHRA; CDR2 reads YSYEKL.

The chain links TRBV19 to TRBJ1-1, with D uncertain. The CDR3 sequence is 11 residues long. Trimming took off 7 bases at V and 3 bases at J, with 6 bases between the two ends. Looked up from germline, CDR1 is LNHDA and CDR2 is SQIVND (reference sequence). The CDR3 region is CASILDTEAFF. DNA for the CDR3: TGTGCCAGTATATTGGACACTGAAGCTTTCTTT. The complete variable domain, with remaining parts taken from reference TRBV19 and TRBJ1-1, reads DGGITQSPKYLFRKEGQNVTLSCEQNLNHDAMYWYRQDPGQGLRLIYYSQIVNDFQKGDIAEGYSVSREKKESFPLTVTSAQKNPTAFYLCASILDTEAFFGQGTRLTVV.

The DNA for the CDR3 is TGTGCCAGCAGTTTGGGACAGGGAATCTATGGCTACACCTTC. Translating it yields CASSLGQGIYGYTF. The genes are TRBV6-5 and TRBJ1-2; 9 bases are shared with TRBD1. The CDR3 totals 14 residues. The germline CDR1 and CDR2 sequences are MNHEY and SVGAGI. Germline trimming cut 4 bases from V and 4 bases from J; bases unmatched to any gene: 4.

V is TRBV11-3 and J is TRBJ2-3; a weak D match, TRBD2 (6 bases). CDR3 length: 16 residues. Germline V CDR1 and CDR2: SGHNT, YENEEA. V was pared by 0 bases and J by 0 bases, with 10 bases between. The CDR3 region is CASSLDGSGSTDTQYF. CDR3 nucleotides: TGTGCCAGCAGCTTAGATGGTAGCGGCAGCACAGATACGCAGTATTTT.

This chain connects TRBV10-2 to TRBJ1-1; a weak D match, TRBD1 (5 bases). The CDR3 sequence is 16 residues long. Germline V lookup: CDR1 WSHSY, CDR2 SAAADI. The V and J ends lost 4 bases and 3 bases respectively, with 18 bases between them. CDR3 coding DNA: TGCGCCAGCAGTGGAGCAAATCCCAGGGAGTACACTGAAGCTTTCTTT. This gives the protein CASSGANPREYTEAFF.

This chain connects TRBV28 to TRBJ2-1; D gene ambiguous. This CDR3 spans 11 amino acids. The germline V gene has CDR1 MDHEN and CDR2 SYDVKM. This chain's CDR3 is CGFGRYNEQFF. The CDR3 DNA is TGTGGCTTCGGACGTTACAATGAGCAGTTCTTC. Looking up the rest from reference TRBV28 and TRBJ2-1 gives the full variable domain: DVKVTQSSRYLVKRTGEKVFLECVQDMDHENMFWYRQDPGLGLRLIYFSYDVKMKEKGDIPEGYSVSREKKERFSLILESASTNQTSMYLCGFGRYNEQFFGPGTRLTVL.

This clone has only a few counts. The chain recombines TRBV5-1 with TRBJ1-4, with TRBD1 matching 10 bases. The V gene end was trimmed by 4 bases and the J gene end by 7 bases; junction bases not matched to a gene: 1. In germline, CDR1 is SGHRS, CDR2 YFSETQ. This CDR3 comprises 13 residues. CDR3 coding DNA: TGCGCCAGCAGCAGGGACAGGGGTGAAAAACTGTTTTTT. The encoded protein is CASSRDRGEKLFF.

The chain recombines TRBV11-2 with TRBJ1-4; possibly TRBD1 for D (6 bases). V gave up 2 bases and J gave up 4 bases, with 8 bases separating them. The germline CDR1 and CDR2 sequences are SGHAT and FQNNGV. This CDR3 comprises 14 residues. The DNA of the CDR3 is TGTGCCAGCAGCTTAAGGGGGGTTAATGAAAAACTGTTTTTT. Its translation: CASSLRGVNEKLFF. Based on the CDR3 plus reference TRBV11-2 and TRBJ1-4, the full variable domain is EAGVAQSPRYKIIEKRQSVAFWCNPISGHATLYWYQQILGQGPKLLIQFQNNGVVDDSQLPKDRFSAERLKGVDSTLKIQPAKLEDSAVYLCASSLRGVNEKLFFGSGTQLSVL.

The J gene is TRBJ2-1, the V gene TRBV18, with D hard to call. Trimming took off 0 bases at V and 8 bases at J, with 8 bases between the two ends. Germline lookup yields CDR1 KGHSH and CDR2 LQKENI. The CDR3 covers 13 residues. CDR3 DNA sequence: TGTGCCAGCTCACCACCGGAGATCGATGAGCAGTTCTTC. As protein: CASSPPEIDEQFF.

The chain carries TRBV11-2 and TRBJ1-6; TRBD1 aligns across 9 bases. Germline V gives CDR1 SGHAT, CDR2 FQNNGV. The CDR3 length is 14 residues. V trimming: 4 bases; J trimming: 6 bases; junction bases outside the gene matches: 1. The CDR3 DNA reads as TGTGCCAGCAGCTGGGACAGGGTTAATTCACCCCTCCACTTT. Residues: CASSWDRVNSPLHF.

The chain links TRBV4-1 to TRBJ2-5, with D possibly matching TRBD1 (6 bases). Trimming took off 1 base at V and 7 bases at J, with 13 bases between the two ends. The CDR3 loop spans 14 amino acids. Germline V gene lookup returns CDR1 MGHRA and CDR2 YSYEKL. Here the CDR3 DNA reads TGCGCCAGCAGCCAAGTCGGACAGCCTATGACCCAGTACTTC. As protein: CASSQVGQPMTQYF.

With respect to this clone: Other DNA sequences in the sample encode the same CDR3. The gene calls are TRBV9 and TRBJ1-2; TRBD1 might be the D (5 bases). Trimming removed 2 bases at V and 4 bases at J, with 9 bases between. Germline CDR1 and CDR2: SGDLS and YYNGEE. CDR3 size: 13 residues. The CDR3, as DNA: TGTGCCAGCAGCGTGGGGGTTGGCTATGGCTACACCTTC. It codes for CASSVGVGYGYTF.

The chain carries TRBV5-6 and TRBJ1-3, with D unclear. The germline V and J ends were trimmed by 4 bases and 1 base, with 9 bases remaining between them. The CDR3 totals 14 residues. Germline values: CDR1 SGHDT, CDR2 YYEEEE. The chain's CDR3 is CASSPASSGNTIYF. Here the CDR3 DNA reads TGTGCCAGCAGCCCAGCGAGTTCTGGAAACACCATATATTTT.

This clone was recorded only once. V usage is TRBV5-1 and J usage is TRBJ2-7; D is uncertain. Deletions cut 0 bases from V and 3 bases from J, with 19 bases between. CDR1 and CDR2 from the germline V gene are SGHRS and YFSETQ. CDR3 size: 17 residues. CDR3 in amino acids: CASSLVEGLGSGYEQYF. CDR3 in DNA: TGCGCCAGCAGCTTGGTCGAAGGGCTTGGTTCTGGCTACGAGCAGTACTTC.

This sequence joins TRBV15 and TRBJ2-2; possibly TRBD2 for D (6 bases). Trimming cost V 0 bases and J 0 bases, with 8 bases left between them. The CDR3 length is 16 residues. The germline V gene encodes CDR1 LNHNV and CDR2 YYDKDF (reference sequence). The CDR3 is CATSRERGANTGELFF. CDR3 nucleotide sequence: TGTGCCACCAGCAGAGAGCGGGGAGCGAACACCGGGGAGCTGTTTTTT.

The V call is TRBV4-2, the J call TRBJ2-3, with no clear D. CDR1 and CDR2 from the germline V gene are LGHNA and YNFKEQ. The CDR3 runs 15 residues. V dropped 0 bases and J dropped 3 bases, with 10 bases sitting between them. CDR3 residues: CASSQDREGTDTQYF. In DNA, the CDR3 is TGTGCCAGCAGCCAAGATCGCGAAGGTACAGATACGCAGTATTTT.

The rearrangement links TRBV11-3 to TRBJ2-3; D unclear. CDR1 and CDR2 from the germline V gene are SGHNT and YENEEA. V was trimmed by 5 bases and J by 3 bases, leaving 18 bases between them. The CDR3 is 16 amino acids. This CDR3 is CASSLRTAIGTDTQYF. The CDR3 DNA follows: TGTGCCAGCAGCCTCCGAACCGCGATAGGGACAGATACGCAGTATTTT. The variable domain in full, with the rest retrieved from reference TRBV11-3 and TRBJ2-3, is EAGVVQSPRYKIIEKKQPVAFWCNPISGHNTLYWYLQNLGQGPELLIRYENEEAVDDSQLPKDRFSAERLKGVDSTLKIQPAELGDSAVYLCASSLRTAIGTDTQYFGPGTRLTVL.

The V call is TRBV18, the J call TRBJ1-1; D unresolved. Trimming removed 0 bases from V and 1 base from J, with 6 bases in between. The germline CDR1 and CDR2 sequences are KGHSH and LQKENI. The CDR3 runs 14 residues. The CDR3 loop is CASSPPSKNTEAFF. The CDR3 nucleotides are TGTGCCAGCTCACCACCCTCGAAGAACACTGAAGCTTTCTTT. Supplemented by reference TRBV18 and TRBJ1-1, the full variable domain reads NAGVMQNPRHLVRRRGQEARLRCSPMKGHSHVYWYRQLPEEGLKFMVYLQKENIIDESGMPKERFSAEFPKEGPSILRIQQVVRGDSAAYFCASSPPSKNTEAFFGQGTRLTVV.

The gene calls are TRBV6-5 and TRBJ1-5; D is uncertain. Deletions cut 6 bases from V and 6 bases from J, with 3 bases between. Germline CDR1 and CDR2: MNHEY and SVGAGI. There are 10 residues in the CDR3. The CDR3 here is CASRAQPQHF. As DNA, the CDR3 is TGTGCCAGCAGGGCTCAGCCCCAGCATTTT.

In DNA form, the CDR3 reads TGTGCCAGCAGCTTGTGGGGTCAGACTAATCAGCCCCAGCATTTT. This encodes CASSLWGQTNQPQHF. The V and J genes are TRBV5-5 and TRBJ1-5; unclear D gene. V was pared by 1 base and J by 4 bases, with 12 bases between. This CDR3 contains 15 residues. The germline CDR1 and CDR2 sequences are SGHKS and YYEKEE (reference sequence).

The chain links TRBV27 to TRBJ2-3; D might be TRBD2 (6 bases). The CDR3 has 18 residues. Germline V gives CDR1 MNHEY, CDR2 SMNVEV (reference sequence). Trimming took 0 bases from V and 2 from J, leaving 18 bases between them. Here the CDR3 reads CASSLSVPTSRNTDTQYF. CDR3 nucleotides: TGTGCCAGCAGTTTATCGGTCCCAACTAGCCGGAACACAGATACGCAGTATTTT.